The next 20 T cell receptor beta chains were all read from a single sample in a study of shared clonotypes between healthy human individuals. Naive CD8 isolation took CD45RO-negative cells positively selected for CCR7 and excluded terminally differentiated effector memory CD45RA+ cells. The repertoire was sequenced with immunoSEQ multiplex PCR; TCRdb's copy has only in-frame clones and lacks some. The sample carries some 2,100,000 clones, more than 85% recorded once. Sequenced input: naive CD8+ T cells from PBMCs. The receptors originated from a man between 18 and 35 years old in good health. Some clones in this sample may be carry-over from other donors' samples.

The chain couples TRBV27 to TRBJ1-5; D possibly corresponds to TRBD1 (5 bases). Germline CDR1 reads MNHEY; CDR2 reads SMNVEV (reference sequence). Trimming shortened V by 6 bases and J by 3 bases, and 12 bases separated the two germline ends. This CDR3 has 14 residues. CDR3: CASSPPGPNQPQHF. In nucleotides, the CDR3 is TGTGCCAGCAGCCCTCCGGGACCCAATCAGCCCCAGCATTTT.

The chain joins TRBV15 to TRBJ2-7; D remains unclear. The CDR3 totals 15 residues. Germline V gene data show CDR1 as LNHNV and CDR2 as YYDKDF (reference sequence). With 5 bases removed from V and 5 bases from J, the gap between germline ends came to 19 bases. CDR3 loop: CATSPKTPHYDEQYF. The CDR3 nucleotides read TGTGCCACCAGCCCTAAGACCCCCCACTATGACGAGCAGTACTTC.

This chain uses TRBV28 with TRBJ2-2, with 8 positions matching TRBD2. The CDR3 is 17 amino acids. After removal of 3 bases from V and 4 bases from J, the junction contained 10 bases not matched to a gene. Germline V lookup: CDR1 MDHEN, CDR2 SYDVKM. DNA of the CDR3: TGTGCCAGCAGTTTCTCAGGACTAGCTTCTCGCACCGGGGAGCTGTTTTTT. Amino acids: CASSFSGLASRTGELFF.

The CDR3 coding sequence is TGTGCCAGCAAGGGGGCAGGGTTCGACGAGCAGTACTTC. Translation: CASKGAGFDEQYF. The chain carries TRBV7-8 and TRBJ2-7; TRBD1 aligns across 7 bases. Germline-derived CDR1 and CDR2 are SGHVS and FQNEAQ. The CDR3 length is 13 residues. J lost 5 bases, V lost 7 bases, and 8 bases had no gene match.

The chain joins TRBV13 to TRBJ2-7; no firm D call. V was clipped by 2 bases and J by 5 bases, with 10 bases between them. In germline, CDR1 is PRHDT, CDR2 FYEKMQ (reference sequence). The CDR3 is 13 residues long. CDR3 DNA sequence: TGTGCCAGCAGCTTAAGGTATGGGGACGAGCAGTACTTC. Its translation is CASSLRYGDEQYF.

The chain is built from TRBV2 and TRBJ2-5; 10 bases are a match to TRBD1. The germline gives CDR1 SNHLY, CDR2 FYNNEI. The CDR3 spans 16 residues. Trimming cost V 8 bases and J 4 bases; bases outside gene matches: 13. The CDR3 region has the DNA TGTGCCAGCCAGGGCAGACAGGGGGCGAATCGAGAGACCCAGTACTTC. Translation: CASQGRQGANRETQYF.

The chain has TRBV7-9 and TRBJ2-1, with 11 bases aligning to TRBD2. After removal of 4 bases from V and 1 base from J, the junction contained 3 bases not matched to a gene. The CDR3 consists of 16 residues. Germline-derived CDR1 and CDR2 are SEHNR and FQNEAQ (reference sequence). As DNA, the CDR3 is TGTGCCAGCAGCTCGTCTAGCGGGAGGTCCTACAATGAGCAGTTCTTC. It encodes CASSSSSGRSYNEQFF.

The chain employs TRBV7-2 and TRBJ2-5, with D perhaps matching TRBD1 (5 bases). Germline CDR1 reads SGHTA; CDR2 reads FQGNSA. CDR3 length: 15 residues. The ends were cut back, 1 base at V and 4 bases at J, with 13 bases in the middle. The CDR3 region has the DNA TGTGCCAGCAGCTTAGGAGGCAATAGGGGAGAGACCCAGTACTTC. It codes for CASSLGGNRGETQYF.

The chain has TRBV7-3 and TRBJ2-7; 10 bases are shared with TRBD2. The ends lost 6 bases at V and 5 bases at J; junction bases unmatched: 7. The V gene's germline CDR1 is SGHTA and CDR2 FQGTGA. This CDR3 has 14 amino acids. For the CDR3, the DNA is TGTGCCAGCAGTCCGAGCGGGAGGGCCAACGAGCAGTACTTC. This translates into CASSPSGRANEQYF.

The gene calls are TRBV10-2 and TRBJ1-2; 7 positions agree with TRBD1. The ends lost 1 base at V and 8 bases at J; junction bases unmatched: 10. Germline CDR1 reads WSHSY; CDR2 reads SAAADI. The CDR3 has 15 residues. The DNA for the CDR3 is TGCGCCAGCAGTGAGTTTAAGGGGGCTGCGGCGGGCTACACCTTC. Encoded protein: CASSEFKGAAAGYTF.

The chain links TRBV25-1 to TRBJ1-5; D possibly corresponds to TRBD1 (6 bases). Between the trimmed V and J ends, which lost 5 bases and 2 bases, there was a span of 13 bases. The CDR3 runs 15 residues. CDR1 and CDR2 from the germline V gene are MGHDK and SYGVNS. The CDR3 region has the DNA TGTGCCAGCAGTCCTCGAGGGGGGCGCAATCAGCCCCAGCATTTT. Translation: CASSPRGGRNQPQHF.

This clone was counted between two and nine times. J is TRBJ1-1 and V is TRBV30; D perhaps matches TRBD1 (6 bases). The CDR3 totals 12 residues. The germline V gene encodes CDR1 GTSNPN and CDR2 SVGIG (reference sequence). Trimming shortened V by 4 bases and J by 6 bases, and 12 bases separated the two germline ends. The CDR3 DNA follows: TGTGCCTGGACCCTAGGGGGTTCTGAAGCTTTCTTT. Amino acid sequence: CAWTLGGSEAFF.

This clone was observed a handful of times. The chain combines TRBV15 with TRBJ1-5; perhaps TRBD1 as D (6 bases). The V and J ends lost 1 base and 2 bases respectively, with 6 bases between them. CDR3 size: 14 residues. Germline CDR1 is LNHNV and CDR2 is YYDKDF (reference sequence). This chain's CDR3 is CATSRGQGNQPQHF. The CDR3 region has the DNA TGTGCCACCAGCAGAGGACAGGGCAATCAGCCCCAGCATTTT.

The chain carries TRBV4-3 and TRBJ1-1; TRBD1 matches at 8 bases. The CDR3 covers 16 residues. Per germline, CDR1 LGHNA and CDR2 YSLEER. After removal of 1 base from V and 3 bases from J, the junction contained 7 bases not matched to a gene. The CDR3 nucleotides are TGCGCCAGCAGCCAAGTTATCGGGACAGGCTACACTGAAGCTTTCTTT. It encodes CASSQVIGTGYTEAFF.

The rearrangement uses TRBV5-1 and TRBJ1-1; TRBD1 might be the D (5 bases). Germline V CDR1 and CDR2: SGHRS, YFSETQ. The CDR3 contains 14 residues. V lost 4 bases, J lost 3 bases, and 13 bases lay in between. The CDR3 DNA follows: TGCGCCAGCAGCGGAGGACGACAGTACACTGAAGCTTTCTTT. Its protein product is CASSGGRQYTEAFF.

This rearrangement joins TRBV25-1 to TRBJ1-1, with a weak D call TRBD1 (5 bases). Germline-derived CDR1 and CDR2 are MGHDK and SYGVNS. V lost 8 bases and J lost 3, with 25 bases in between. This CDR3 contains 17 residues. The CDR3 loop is CASGDRQLTDHDTEAFF. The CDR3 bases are TGTGCCAGCGGAGACCGACAGCTCACAGACCATGACACTGAAGCTTTCTTT. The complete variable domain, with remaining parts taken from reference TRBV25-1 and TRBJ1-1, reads EADIYQTPRYLVIGTGKKITLECSQTMGHDKMYWYQQDPGMELHLIHYSYGVNSTEKGDLSSESTVSRIRTEHFPLTLESARPSHTSQYLCASGDRQLTDHDTEAFFGQGTRLTVV.

The CDR3 reads CASSIRAVDEQFF. The CDR3 nucleotides are TGTGCCAGTAGTATAAGGGCAGTGGATGAGCAGTTCTTC. The chain joins TRBV19 to TRBJ2-1; D ambiguous. CDR1 and CDR2 from the germline V gene are LNHDA and SQIVND (reference sequence). The CDR3 is made up of 13 amino acids. V was shortened by 2 bases and J by 8 bases, with 10 bases between the two germline ends.

The CDR3 nucleotides are TGTGCCAGCAGTTTAACGGCAGGGTACCAATCCGAGCAGTACTTC. This sequence encodes CASSLTAGYQSEQYF. The chain uses TRBV27 and TRBJ2-7, with D perhaps TRBD1 (5 bases). Germline V gene lookup returns CDR1 MNHEY and CDR2 SMNVEV (reference sequence). This CDR3 region has 15 residues. The germline V and J ends were trimmed by 2 bases and 6 bases, with 17 bases remaining between them.

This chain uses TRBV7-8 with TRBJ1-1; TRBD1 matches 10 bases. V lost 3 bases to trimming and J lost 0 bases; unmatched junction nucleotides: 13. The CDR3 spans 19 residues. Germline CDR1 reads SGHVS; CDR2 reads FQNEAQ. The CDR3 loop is CASSFVIPGQGLMNTEAFF. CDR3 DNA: TGTGCCAGCAGCTTTGTAATCCCGGGACAGGGGCTCATGAACACTGAAGCTTTCTTT.

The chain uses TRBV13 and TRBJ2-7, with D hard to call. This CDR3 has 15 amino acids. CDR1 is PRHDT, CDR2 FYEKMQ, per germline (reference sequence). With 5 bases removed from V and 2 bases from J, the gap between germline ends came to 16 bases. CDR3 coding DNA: TGTGCCAGCAGCGCCTCCGGTGCCCCCACCTACGAGCAGTACTTC. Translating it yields CASSASGAPTYEQYF.